This is a list of T cell receptor beta chains from one sample in a study of T cell changes during pregnancy in multiple sclerosis. Clones were sequenced by immunoSEQ multiplex PCR, and TCRdb holds only the in-frame ones, with some missing. In the table there are approximately 88,000 clones, over 85% of which are singletons. The sample consisted of peripheral blood, taken in the first trimester of pregnancy. The receptors come from a female donor with multiple sclerosis, enrolled in a pregnancy study. Each CDR3 is given with its conserved first and last residue. D genes are given only for firm matches. Clone size is shown for a subset of rows, as once, few, many or a class of expanded clone.

NA NA TRBJ1-5 TRBV15 14 CATSRGSPHQPQHF TGTGCCACCAGCAGAGGGAGTCCTCATCAACCCCAGCATTTT
NA NA TRBJ1-6 TRBV5-1 16 CASSLGVGSSNSPLHF TGCGCCAGCAGCTTGGGCGTCGGGTCTTCTAATTCACCCCTCCACTTT
NA TRBD1 TRBJ2-7 TRBV5-4 16 CASSPRTGPYSYEQYF TGTGCCAGCAGCCCAAGGACAGGGCCGTACTCCTACGAGCAGTACTTC
NA TRBD2 TRBJ2-5 TRBV6-5 16 CASSLATSGFWETQYF TGTGCCAGCAGTTTGGCGACTAGCGGTTTTTGGGAGACCCAGTACTTC
NA NA TRBJ2-5 TRBV7-9 17 CASSLGRQDFLQETQYF TGTGCCAGCAGCTTGGGCCGACAGGATTTCTTACAAGAGACCCAGTACTTC
once TRBD2 TRBJ2-2 TRBV18 18 CASSPPSSGGANTGELFF TGTGCCAGCTCACCACCGTCTAGCGGGGGGGCGAACACCGGGGAGCTGTTTTTT
once TRBD1 TRBJ1-1 TRBV10-2 13 CASSRTGNTEAFF TGCGCCAGCAGTAGGACAGGGAACACTGAAGCTTTCTTT
few TRBD1 TRBJ2-7 TRBV19 15 CASSPGTGVLNEQYF TGTGCCAGTAGTCCCGGAACAGGGGTTCTAAACGAGCAGTACTTC
NA NA TRBJ2-3 TRBV20-1 11 CSARMEDTQYF TGCAGTGCTAGAATGGAGGATACGCAGTATTTT
NA TRBD2 TRBJ2-1 TRBV5-4 15 CASSLELAGGNEQFF TGTGCCAGCAGCTTGGAACTAGCGGGTGGCAATGAGCAGTTCTTC
NA NA TRBJ1-5 TRBV21-1 20 CASSKALWDREVQGNQPQHF TGTGCCAGCAGCAAAGCGCTTTGGGACAGGGAGGTTCAAGGCAATCAGCCCCAGCATTTT
NA NA TRBJ1-4 TRBV7-9 15 CASSSTGRETEKLFF TGTGCCAGCAGCTCGACCGGGAGAGAGACTGAAAAACTGTTTTTT
NA TRBD2 TRBJ2-7 TRBV5-4 12 CASSRSGGEQYF TGTGCCAGCAGCCGTAGCGGGGGGGAGCAGTACTTC
NA NA TRBJ2-3 TRBV20-1 11 CSAQRGDTQYF TGCAGTGCTCAGAGGGGGGATACGCAGTATTTT
NA NA TRBJ1-5 TRBV7-9 14 CASSLDSHNQPQHF TGTGCCAGCAGCCTTGACAGCCACAATCAGCCCCAGCATTTT
NA TRBD2 TRBJ2-1 TRBV6-1 15 CASSPTSGGATEQFF TGTGCCAGCAGTCCGACTAGCGGGGGGGCCACTGAGCAGTTCTTC
once NA TRBJ2-3 TRBV18 12 CASSQGTDTQYF TGTGCCAGCTCTCAGGGGACAGATACGCAGTATTTT
NA TRBD1 TRBJ1-2 TRBV9 14 CASSGQGAGYGYTF TGTGCCAGCAGCGGACAGGGGGCCGGCTATGGCTACACCTTC
NA TRBD2 TRBJ2-1 TRBV4-1 17 CASSQVGRGQQKIEVFF TGCGCCAGCAGCCAAGTTGGGAGGGGCCAGCAGAAAATCGAGGTGTTCTTC
NA TRBD2 TRBJ2-1 TRBV11-2 15 CASSRRLVAGNEQFF TGTGCCAGCAGCCGCCGACTAGTAGCGGGCAATGAGCAGTTCTTC
NA TRBD1 TRBJ1-1 TRBV5-6 14 CASSLWAGGTEAFF TGTGCCAGCAGCTTGTGGGCAGGGGGCACTGAAGCTTTCTTT
NA NA TRBJ1-1 TRBV5-4 14 CASSSLKENTEAFF TGTGCCAGCAGCTCCCTAAAAGAGAACACTGAAGCTTTCTTT
NA NA TRBJ2-2 TRBV21-1 15 CASGNYGGNTGELFF TGTGCCAGCGGCAACTACGGGGGGAACACCGGGGAGCTGTTTTTT
NA TRBD2 TRBJ2-4 TRBV7-9 17 CASSFSGVRTIKNIQYF TGTGCCAGCAGCTTCAGCGGGGTTCGTACAATTAAAAACATTCAGTACTTC
NA TRBD2 TRBJ2-1 TRBV7-8 17 CASSVSRIPSGDNEQFF TGTGCCAGCAGCGTAAGCCGTATTCCTAGCGGGGACAATGAGCAGTTCTTC
NA TRBD1 TRBJ1-2 TRBV27 13 CATSQTGGYGYTF TGTGCCACTTCCCAGACAGGGGGATATGGCTACACCTTC